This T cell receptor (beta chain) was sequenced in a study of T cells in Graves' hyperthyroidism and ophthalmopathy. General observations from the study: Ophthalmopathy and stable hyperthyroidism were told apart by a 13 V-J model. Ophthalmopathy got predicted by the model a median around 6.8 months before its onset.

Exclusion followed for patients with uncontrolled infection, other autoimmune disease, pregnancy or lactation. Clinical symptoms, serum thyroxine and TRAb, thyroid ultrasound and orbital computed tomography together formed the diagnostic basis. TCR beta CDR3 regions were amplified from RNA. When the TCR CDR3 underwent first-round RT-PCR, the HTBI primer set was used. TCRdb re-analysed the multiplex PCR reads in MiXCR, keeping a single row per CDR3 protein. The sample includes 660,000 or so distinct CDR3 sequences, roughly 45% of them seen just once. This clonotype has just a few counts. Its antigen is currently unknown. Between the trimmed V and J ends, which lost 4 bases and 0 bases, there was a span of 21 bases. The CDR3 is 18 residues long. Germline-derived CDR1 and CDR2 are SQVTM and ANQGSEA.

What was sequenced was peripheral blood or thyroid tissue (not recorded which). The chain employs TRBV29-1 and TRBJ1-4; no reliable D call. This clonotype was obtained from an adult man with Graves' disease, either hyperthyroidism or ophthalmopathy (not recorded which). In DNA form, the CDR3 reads TGCAGCGTTGGTCAATGGTCAGCAGGAGGAGCAACTAATGAAAAACTGTTTTTT. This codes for CSVGQWSAGGATNEKLFF.